A selection of T cell receptor beta chains follows, all from one sample in a study of tumor-infiltrating lymphocytes in localized non-small cell lung cancer. Data came from immunoSEQ multiplex PCR; TCRdb stores just in-frame clones and leaves some out. The sample yields roughly 15,000 clones, about 64% seen once. Sequenced material: uninvolved lung tissue not adjacent to the tumor. Receptors originate from a human donor with non-small cell lung cancer. CDR3s include the opening cysteine and the closing phenylalanine or tryptophan. The order of the fields is D gene, V gene, clone size, J gene, CDR3 DNA, CDR3 protein. A D gene is named only where the DNA matches it firmly. Rows may omit the clone size; those that give it use once, few, many or a size class.

>NA|TRBV9|NA|TRBJ2-1
TGTGCCAGCACCCCAAGGGGGGGCGGGAGTAATGAGCAGTTCTTC
CASTPRGGGSNEQFF
>NA|TRBV30|few|TRBJ2-5
TGTGCCTGGAGTGGAATAGGAGAGACCCAGTACTTC
CAWSGIGETQYF
>NA|TRBV28|NA|TRBJ1-3
TGTGCCAGCAGTGACGATAGGAACACCATATATTTT
CASSDDRNTIYF
>TRBD2|TRBV7-2|NA|TRBJ2-7
TGTGCCACCTCGTATAAGAGCGGGAGTCCCACTTCCTACGAGCAGTACTTC
CATSYKSGSPTSYEQYF
>TRBD2|TRBV4-2|NA|TRBJ2-5
TGTGCCAGCAGCCCCGGACTAGCGGGAGATGAGACCCAGTACTTC
CASSPGLAGDETQYF
>TRBD1|TRBV5-5|NA|TRBJ1-1
TGTGCCAGCAGCCCGGGACAGGGGAACACTGAAGCTTTCTTT
CASSPGQGNTEAFF
>TRBD1|TRBV7-3|once|TRBJ2-1
TGTGCCAGCAGCACAGGGGCTCAGCAGTTCTTC
CASSTGAQQFF
>TRBD2|TRBV5-4|few|TRBJ2-1
TGTGCCAGCAGCTTGGATGGCGGGGGGAGCAATGAGCAGTTCTTC
CASSLDGGGSNEQFF
>NA|TRBV27|few|TRBJ1-2
TGTGCCAGCAGTTTGACCAGGGGCTATGGCTACACCTTC
CASSLTRGYGYTF
>NA|TRBV30|NA|TRBJ2-1
TGTGCCTGGAGTCCCCCGGAGATATCCTACAATGAGCAGTTCTTC
CAWSPPEISYNEQFF
>TRBD1|TRBV15|few|TRBJ2-5
TGTGCCACCAGCGGCGGCCTCCGGGACAGGGGCTGGGAGACCCAGTACTTC
CATSGGLRDRGWETQYF
>NA|TRBV30|NA|TRBJ2-5
TGTGCCTGGAGTAATCGAGAGACCCAGTACTTC
CAWSNRETQYF
>TRBD1|TRBV7-6|NA|TRBJ2-1
TGTGCCAGCAGCTGGTACGGACAGGGTAGTGAGCAGTTCTTC
CASSWYGQGSEQFF
>NA|TRBV7-2|NA|TRBJ1-2
TGTGCCAGCAGCTGGTCCCGTACGGTGGCCTATGGCTACACCTTC
CASSWSRTVAYGYTF
>TRBD1|TRBV27|NA|TRBJ2-7
TGTGCCAGCAGTCTAGGACAGGGTTGGAGCTCCTACGAGCAGTACTTC
CASSLGQGWSSYEQYF
>TRBD1|TRBV5-1|NA|TRBJ1-1
TGCGCCAGCAGCCCCGGGTCGACAGGGTGGGCTTTCTTT
CASSPGSTGWAFF
>NA|TRBV7-3|NA|TRBJ1-2
TGTGCCAGCAGCTTAGGGATTCGCGATGGTGATGGCTACACCTTC
CASSLGIRDGDGYTF
>NA|TRBV7-2|few|TRBJ1-2
TGTGCCAGCAGCCCGACCTCAGGTGGAATATTAAGTTATGGCTACACCTTC
CASSPTSGGILSYGYTF
>NA|TRBV18|NA|TRBJ2-2
TGTGCCAGCCGGCCAGGGCAAGCCGGGGAGCTGTTTTTT
CASRPGQAGELFF
>NA|TRBV7-2|NA|TRBJ2-5
TGTGCCAGCAGCTTAGCGAGAGAGACCCAGTACTTC
CASSLARETQYF
>TRBD1|TRBV15|once|TRBJ1-5
TGTGCCACCTCAGGGACAGGGGGCGGTCAGCCCCAGCATTTT
CATSGTGGGQPQHF
>TRBD1|TRBV27|NA|TRBJ2-1
TGTGCCAGTCGACAGGGTCCTAATGAGCAGTTCTTC
CASRQGPNEQFF
>NA|TRBV20-1|NA|TRBJ2-5
TGCAGTGCTAGAGAAGGGGAGACCCAGTACTTC
CSAREGETQYF
>TRBD1|TRBV19|NA|TRBJ2-2
TGTGCCAGTAGTATTCAGGGGGTCGGGGAGCTGTTTTTT
CASSIQGVGELFF
>TRBD1|TRBV19|NA|TRBJ1-1
TGTGCCAGTAGTACGCTGACAGGGGTGAACACTGAAGCTTTCTTT
CASSTLTGVNTEAFF
>TRBD1|TRBV5-1|few|TRBJ1-4
TGCGCCAGCAGCCGCAACGACAGGGGGCTGAGTGAAAAACTGTTTTTT
CASSRNDRGLSEKLFF
>NA|TRBV5-1|medium-sized|TRBJ2-3
TGCGCCAGCAGCTTGAAATGGCGGGGCGCAGATACGCAGTATTTT
CASSLKWRGADTQYF
>NA|TRBV4-3|once|TRBJ1-5
TGCGCCAGCAGCCAAGATTATGGAGATCAGCCCCAGCATTTT
CASSQDYGDQPQHF
>NA|TRBV6-6|NA|TRBJ1-4
TGTGCCAGCAGTTACAGCCGGGAAAAACTGTTTTTT
CASSYSREKLFF
>NA|TRBV19|few|TRBJ2-1
TGTGCCAGTACCCCTCGGAGGGGTGTAGAAGATGAGCAGTTCTTC
CASTPRRGVEDEQFF
>TRBD2|TRBV7-2|NA|TRBJ2-5
TGTGCCAGCAGCCCAGGGAGGGCGCAAGAGACCCAGTACTTC
CASSPGRAQETQYF
>NA|TRBV4-3|NA|TRBJ1-3
TGCGCCAGCAGCCAAGAAAGGGTAGTTATCTCTGGAAACACCATATATTTT
CASSQERVVISGNTIYF
>TRBD1|TRBV19|few|TRBJ1-1
TGTGCCAGTAGTGCAACAGGGGCCCCGAACACTGAAGCTTTCTTT
CASSATGAPNTEAFF
>NA|TRBV30|NA|TRBJ1-1
TGTGCCTGGGGGAGAGGCCAACTGTGGGGCACTGAAGCTTTCTTT
CAWGRGQLWGTEAFF
>TRBD1|TRBV2|few|TRBJ1-1
TGTGCCAGCTATGGACAGGGAAACACTGAAGCTTTCTTT
CASYGQGNTEAFF
>NA|TRBV6-5|NA|TRBJ2-2
TGTGCCAGCAGGACCGGACTTCTGAACACCGGGGAGCTGTTTTTT
CASRTGLLNTGELFF
>NA|TRBV4-3|NA|TRBJ1-2
TGCGCCAGCAGCCAAGCGACACAGCGAAGGGGCTACACCTTC
CASSQATQRRGYTF
>NA|TRBV28|NA|TRBJ2-7
TGTGCCAGCAGTCGTAGCGGCTGGGCCTACGAGCAGTACTTC
CASSRSGWAYEQYF
>NA|TRBV4-1|NA|TRBJ2-1
TGCGCCAGCAGCCAAGATATGGCTCGGGATGAGCAGTTCTTC
CASSQDMARDEQFF
>NA|TRBV28|once|TRBJ2-2
TGTGCCAGCGTTGGGGGGCAAACCGGGGAGCTGTTTTTT
CASVGGQTGELFF
>TRBD1|TRBV5-1|once|TRBJ2-2
TGCGCCAGCAGCCTCCGACAGGGGGCGCGGACCGGGGAGCTGTTTTTT
CASSLRQGARTGELFF
>NA|TRBV5-4|NA|TRBJ2-1
TGTGCCAGCAGCTTTATAAAAGACAATGAGCAGTTCTTC
CASSFIKDNEQFF
>NA|TRBV9|NA|TRBJ2-2
TGTGCCAGCAGCGCCGACTTAAGCGGGGAGCTGTTTTTT
CASSADLSGELFF
>TRBD1|TRBV28|NA|TRBJ1-5
TGTGCCAGATCGACAGGGGATCAGCCCCAGCATTTT
CARSTGDQPQHF
>NA|TRBV28|NA|TRBJ1-2
TGTGCCAGCAACCCTTCTGGGTCGGGGAACTATGGCTACACCTTC
CASNPSGSGNYGYTF
>NA|TRBV27|NA|TRBJ1-5
TGTGCCAGCAGTTCGGACTGGGTCCAGCCCCAGCATTTT
CASSSDWVQPQHF